This T cell receptor (beta chain) appears in the sequencing data of a study of neurological immune-mediated disorders. Unmatched junction bases numbered 9, after V lost 4 bases and J lost 8 bases. There are 15 residues in the CDR3. Germline CDR1 reads SGHRS; CDR2 reads YFSETQ. The authors produced cDNA by 5'RACE using 10-nucleotide random UMIs. TCRdb reprocessed the 5' RACE reads via MiXCR and lists one record per CDR3 protein. Among roughly 56,000 distinct CDR3 sequences listed, roughly 11% were seen once. PBMCs stored at -80 C, numbering 2 million, were the origin of the unsorted libraries. This clonotype showed up many times.

V is TRBV5-1 and J is TRBJ1-6; TRBD1 aligns across 7 bases. This receptor was taken from a man in his sixties in good health. Material: PBMCs. The DNA for the CDR3 is TGCGCCAGCAGCAAGGGAGGACAGGTGGATTCACCCCTCCACTTT. Amino acids: CASSKGGQVDSPLHF.